This entry lists 7 T cell receptor beta chains sequenced from one sample in a study of CD4 and CD8 cells across lung adenocarcinoma regions (dated by TCRdb to about 2018). The method behind the library was PCR. The reads were generated on a HiSeq X Ten. Using fastp trimming at Q25 and MiXCR clonotype assembly, TCRdb reanalyzed the public sequencing data and kept in-frame beta chains. Rows with a matching CDR3 protein are joined into one entry that keeps the most common DNA and genes. This sample lists about 5,500 distinct CDR3 sequences; less than 60% were detected once. The ten largest clonotypes hold roughly 84% of the sample. The sample was CD8+ T cells from the margin of a lung tumor. The cell subset or site label on this specimen signifies: tumor margin region. The source of these receptors is a male donor with lung adenocarcinoma. The CD4 and CD8 labels of this study may be unreliable.

In regard to this clonotype: An end of the junction does not agree with germline; a read error may underlie this. V is TRBV6-1 and J is TRBJ2-3; 7 bases are shared with TRBD2. Germline CDR1 reads MNHNS; CDR2 reads SASEGT. This CDR3 is 14 amino acids long. CDR3 sequence: CASTRLAREETQYF. CDR3 nucleotides: TGTGCCAGCACAAGACTAGCCCGGGAAGAGACGCAGTACTTT.

Ten or more counts support this clonotype. V gene TRBV6-1 combines with J gene TRBJ2-5, with unresolved D. Trimming took off 6 bases at V and 7 bases at J, with 9 bases between the two ends. CDR3 size: 11 residues. Germline-derived CDR1 and CDR2 are MNHNS and SASEGT. The CDR3 here is CASRTGGTQYF. DNA of the CDR3: TGTGCCAGCAGGACGGGTGGGACCCAGTACTTC.

This clonotype was picked up many times. This chain joins TRBV7-3 and TRBJ2-1; D possibly corresponds to TRBD2 (6 bases). V lost 5 bases, J lost 5 bases, and 16 bases lay in between. Germline-derived CDR1 and CDR2 are SGHTA and FQGTGA. This CDR3 spans 15 amino acids. This CDR3 is CASSPAGTSHNEQFF. Written as DNA, the CDR3 is TGTGCCAGCAGCCCCGCCGGTACTAGCCACAATGAGCAGTTCTTC.

There are a few counts of this clonotype. The chain carries TRBV6-5 and TRBJ2-5, with 8 bases fitting TRBD1. CDR1 and CDR2 (germline): MNHEY, SVGAGI. CDR3 length: 15 amino acids. The V segment lost 4 bases and the J segment 5 bases; nucleotides outside the gene matches: 9. Written as DNA, the CDR3 is TGTGCCAGCAGTTCCTACGACAGGGGTGGGGAGACCCAGTACTTC. This sequence encodes CASSSYDRGGETQYF.

At least ten counts were recorded for this clonotype. V gene TRBV6-1 combines with J gene TRBJ2-2; TRBD2 matches 11 bases. V was pared by 4 bases and J by 4 bases, with 2 bases of the junction left unmatched. The CDR3 has 15 amino acids. Germline V CDR1 and CDR2: MNHNS, SASEGT. CDR3 in amino acids: CASSVSGRVTGELFF. DNA for the CDR3: TGTGCCAGCAGTGTTAGCGGGAGGGTCACCGGGGAGCTGTTTTTT.

By frequency in the sample, this clonotype is medium-sized. This chain joins TRBV6-6 and TRBJ2-1; 7 bases map to TRBD2. Losses at the gene ends were 7 bases for V and 0 bases for J; bases not matched to a gene: 6. Germline loops: CDR1 MNHNY, CDR2 SVGAGI (reference sequence). The CDR3 extends over 15 amino acids. CDR3 region: CASTRGVSSYNEQFF. The CDR3 DNA is TGTGCCAGCACCCGGGGGGTCAGCTCCTACAATGAGCAGTTCTTC.

This chain joins TRBV10-3 and TRBJ1-6, with 9 bases aligning to TRBD1. V lost 9 bases and J lost 7; bases outside the gene matches: 7. The CDR3 totals 14 residues. Germline V gene data show CDR1 as ENHRY and CDR2 as SYGVKD. CDR3 loop: CAIEQGAGNSPLHF. The DNA for the CDR3 is TGTGCCATTGAACAGGGGGCGGGAAATTCACCCCTCCACTTT.